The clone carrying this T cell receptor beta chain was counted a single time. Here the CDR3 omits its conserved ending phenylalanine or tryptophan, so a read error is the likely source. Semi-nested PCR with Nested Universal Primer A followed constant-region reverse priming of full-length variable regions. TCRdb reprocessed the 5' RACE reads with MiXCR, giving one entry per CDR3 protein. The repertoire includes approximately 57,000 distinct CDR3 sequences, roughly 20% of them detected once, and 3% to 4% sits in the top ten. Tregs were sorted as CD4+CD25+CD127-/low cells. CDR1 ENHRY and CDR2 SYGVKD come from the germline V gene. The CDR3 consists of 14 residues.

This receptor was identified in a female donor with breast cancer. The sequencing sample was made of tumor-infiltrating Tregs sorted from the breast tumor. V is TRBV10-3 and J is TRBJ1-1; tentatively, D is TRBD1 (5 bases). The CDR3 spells CAINESRTNTEAFL. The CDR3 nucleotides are TGTGCCATCAATGAGTCTAGGACAAACACTGAAGCTTTCCTT.